These 3 T cell receptor beta chains were sequenced from one sample in a study of T cell clonality in common variable immunodeficiency. Sequenced by immunoSEQ multiplex PCR; TCRdb stores in-frame clones only, minus some. The sample includes 25,000 to 30,000 clones, none of them occurring once. These TCRs' antigens remain unknown. General study points: Reportedly, TCR beta sequences from common variable immunodeficiency showed fewer deletions and N-nucleotide insertions.

Sequencing was done on a sample of peripheral blood mononuclear cells. These receptors were taken from a human donor with common variable immunodeficiency.

By sample fraction, this clone is medium-sized (0.01 to 0.1%). The read gets to within 3 residues of the CDR3 end, and the germline J gene fills in the rest. V and J are TRBV5-6 and TRBJ2-1; 8 positions match TRBD2. Germline V CDR1 and CDR2: SGHDT, YYEEEE. The ends lost 4 bases at V and 7 bases at J; junction bases unmatched: 7. The CDR3 loop spans 14 amino acids. The CDR3 loop reads CASSQGGGLNEQFF. CDR3 bases read: TGTGCCAGCAGCCAGGGCGGGGGGTTGAATGAG.

This clone was observed a few times. The read falls 3 residues short of the CDR3 end, and the missing part is taken from the germline J gene. The rearrangement uses TRBV6-1 and TRBJ1-4; D is perhaps TRBD1 (5 bases). Germline V gene lookup returns CDR1 MNHNS and CDR2 SASEGT. The CDR3 runs 11 residues. CDR3: CASSELGGLFF. CDR3 bases read: TGTGCCAGCAGTGAATTGGGGGGA.

This clone was recorded at least ten times. The sequence runs out 3 residues before the end of the CDR3; the remainder is reconstructed from the germline J gene. The rearrangement links TRBV5-1 to TRBJ2-3; a weak D match, TRBD2 (5 bases). Trimming removed 3 bases at V and 1 base at J, with 9 bases between. Germline CDR1 reads SGHRS; CDR2 reads YFSETQ. CDR3 length: 14 amino acids. Partial CDR3 DNA: TGCGCCAGCAGCTGGGATAGCGGCACAGATACG. This translates into CASSWDSGTDT. The CDR3, in full, reads CASSWDSGTDTQYF.